The present T cell receptor beta chain was sequenced within a study of shared clonotypes between healthy human individuals (dated by TCRdb to 2019 to 2021). Turning to the overall study: A few men and two women, aged 18 to 49 years, made up the cohort. The study deeply sequenced blood TCR repertoires of five healthy adults to estimate repertoire size and the extent of clonotype sharing between individuals. Leukapheresis yielded between about 0.85 and 10 billion PBMCs per donor. Per donor, three plates each were used for CD4 naive and CD4 memory, two for CD8 naive, and one for CD8 memory. Different laboratories and diverse techniques were used to prepare libraries and sequence TCR repertoires, to increase sequencing depth and limit assay-specific biases.

The table lists this clone with a count of one. Its antigen is not yet known. No base qualities exist here, and no much larger clone lies one base off it. Using the deep immunoSEQ assay, TCR CDR3 regions were amplified from genomic DNA by multiplex PCR. For each cell subset, the extracted genomic DNA was distributed evenly across all wells of several immunoSEQ 96-well plates, and each plate served as one replicate. Each replicate PCR for sorted subsets received 150 to 250 ng genomic DNA, equal to tens of thousands of T cell genomes. Purified libraries were quantified with a Qubit 3.0 fluorometer, sized on a Bioanalyzer 2100, and re-quantified with the KAPA Library Quantification kit. Each immunoSEQ 96-well plate was sequenced on its own single-read 150-cycle Illumina NextSeq 550 flow cell. As for the original processing: The immunoSEQ output contained only junctional sequences without quality scores, so filtering could not match that applied to full-length reads. Sequences were annotated with PyIR, a Python wrapper for IgBLAST v1.9, using IMGT germline references to assign V/J genes and CDR3. Reads were removed for weak V/J assignments (E-value above 1e-6), missing CDR3, stop codons, out-of-frame junctions, or ambiguous translated residues. V3J clonotypes were defined by identical inferred V gene, J gene, and CDR3 amino acid sequence. Percentage overlap between repertoires was computed as shared unique clonotypes divided by the size of the smaller repertoire. Repertoire richness was assessed with RTK rarefaction, the Chao1 estimator, and Recon v2.1 estimates of unobserved clonotypes. OLGA was used to compute generation probabilities for all TCRbeta clonotypes that the gDNA method yielded from a handful of donors. As stored in TCRdb, this immuneACCESS dataset retains in-frame rearrangements with V and J assigned. A fraction of the clones does not appear; measured against another copy, unresolved V genes explain less than half of the discrepancy, and the remainder lacks a known reason. V and J calls and clone size follow that table, whereas D and trimming were derived from the DNA. The sample table holds some 2.1 million clones, of which about 94% were seen once. The ten most abundant clones make up around 1.7% of the sample.

Broad study findings and their caveats: Estimated clonotype richness was generally larger for naive than for memory subsets. Rarefaction of sorted-subset datasets indicated incomplete sequencing despite the large sequencing depth. Clonotypes shared by all four sorted-subset donors showed higher generation probabilities than non-shared clonotypes. Sampling was restricted to blood, and TCR repertoires in tissue are likely to differ from TCR repertoires in blood. Across a handful of donors, roughly 5.1% of naive CD4, over 3% of naive CD8, 2.3% of memory CD4, and about 0.44% of memory CD8 clonotypes were shared. The genetic and exposure-history diversity represented was limited by the small number of donors. Pairwise subsampling indicated that sequencing depth was expected to affect the degree of clonotype sharing among donors.

CD8 naive samples consisted of CD45RO-negative cells that were positively selected for CCR7, yielding a CD45RA+CCR7+ population without TemRA cells. Healthy HIV-negative adults with no recently reported acute infections or vaccinations were included as donors. Every donor was a Caucasian adult residing in Nashville, Tennessee, USA. Blood was collected by leukapheresis, and PBMCs were isolated by Ficoll-Histopaque density gradient centrifugation and then cryopreserved in liquid nitrogen vapor phase. Analytical flow cytometry was used to check the purity and quantity of every magnetically sorted T cell population. Each sorted fraction had its genomic DNA isolated and then quantified by UV absorbance on a Nanodrop 2000c. Trimming takes 4 bases from V and 4 bases from J, and the germline ends sit 16 bases apart. Spanning cysteine to phenylalanine, the CDR3 consists of 15 amino acids. Only the CDR3 region is kept as DNA, spanning 45 bases read in frame from base 1. As encoded in the germline V gene, CDR1 is MGHRA while CDR2 is YSYEKL.

The TCR was taken from a man younger than 30 in good health. Some clones in this sample may be carry-over from other donors' samples. The chain is assembled from TRBV4-1 and TRBJ1-2; possibly the D gene is TRBD1, per 6 matching bases. The sequencing input was naive CD8+ T cells from PBMCs. This specimen's cell subset or site label, interpreted: CD45RA+CCR7+. In nucleotide form, the sequence is TGCGCCAGCAGCCCGAATGGGGGCAATAGCTATGGCTACACCTTC. This yields the protein CASSPNGGNSYGYTF.